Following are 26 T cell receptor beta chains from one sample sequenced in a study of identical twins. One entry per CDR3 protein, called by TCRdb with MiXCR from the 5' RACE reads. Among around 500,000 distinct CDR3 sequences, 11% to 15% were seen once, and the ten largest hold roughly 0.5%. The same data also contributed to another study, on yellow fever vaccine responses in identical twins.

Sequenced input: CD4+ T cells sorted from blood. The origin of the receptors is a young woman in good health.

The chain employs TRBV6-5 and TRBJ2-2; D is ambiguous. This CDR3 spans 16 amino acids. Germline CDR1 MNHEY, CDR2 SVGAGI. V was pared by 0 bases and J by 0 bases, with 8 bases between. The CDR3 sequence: CASSYSKLANTGELFF. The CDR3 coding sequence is TGTGCCAGCAGTTACTCTAAACTCGCGAACACCGGGGAGCTGTTTTTT.

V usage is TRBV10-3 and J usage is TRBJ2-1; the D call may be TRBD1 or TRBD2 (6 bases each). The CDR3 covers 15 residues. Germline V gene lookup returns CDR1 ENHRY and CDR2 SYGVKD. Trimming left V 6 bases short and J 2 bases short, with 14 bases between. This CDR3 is CAIRGASVTYNEQFF. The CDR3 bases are TGTGCCATCAGGGGGGCTAGCGTAACCTACAATGAGCAGTTCTTC.

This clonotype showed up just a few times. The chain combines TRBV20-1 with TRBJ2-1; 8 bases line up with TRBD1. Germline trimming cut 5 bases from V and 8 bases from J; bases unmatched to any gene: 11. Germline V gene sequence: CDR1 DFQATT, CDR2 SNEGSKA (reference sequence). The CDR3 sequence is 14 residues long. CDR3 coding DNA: TGCAGTGCTGGCCAACCGGGACAGGACGATGAGCAGTTCTTC. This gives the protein CSAGQPGQDDEQFF.

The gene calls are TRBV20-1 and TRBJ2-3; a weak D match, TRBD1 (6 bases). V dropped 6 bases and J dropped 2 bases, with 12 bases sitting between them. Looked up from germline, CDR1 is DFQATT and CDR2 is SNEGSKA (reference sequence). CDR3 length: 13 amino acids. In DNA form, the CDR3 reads TGCAGTGCCCGGGACACCCCCACAGATACGCAGTATTTT. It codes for CSARDTPTDTQYF.

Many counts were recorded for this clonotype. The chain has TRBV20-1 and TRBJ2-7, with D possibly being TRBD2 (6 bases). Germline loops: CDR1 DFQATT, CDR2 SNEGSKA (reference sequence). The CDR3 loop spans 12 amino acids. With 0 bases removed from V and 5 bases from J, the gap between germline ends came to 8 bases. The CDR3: CSARDAGHEQYF. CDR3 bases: TGCAGTGCTAGAGATGCGGGGCACGAGCAGTACTTC.

The CDR3 DNA is TGTGCTAGTGGTTTGGACCCCCCTCTAGCGGTATCCGGGGAGCTGTTTTTT. It encodes CASGLDPPLAVSGELFF. This chain connects TRBV12-5 to TRBJ2-2; TRBD2 aligns across 7 bases. Germline V gene sequence: CDR1 LGHNT, CDR2 FRNRAP. This CDR3 has 17 amino acids. With V trimmed by 1 base and J by 6 bases, 11 bases remained unmatched.

The CDR3 spells CASSPSGTASYNEQFF. For the CDR3, the DNA is TGTGCCAGCTCACCTTCGGGGACAGCCTCCTACAATGAGCAGTTCTTC. The V and J genes are TRBV18 and TRBJ2-1, with 7 bases that match TRBD1. Germline CDR1 and CDR2: KGHSH and LQKENI. There are 16 residues in the CDR3. V dropped 3 bases and J dropped 0; count of bases not matched to a gene: 5.

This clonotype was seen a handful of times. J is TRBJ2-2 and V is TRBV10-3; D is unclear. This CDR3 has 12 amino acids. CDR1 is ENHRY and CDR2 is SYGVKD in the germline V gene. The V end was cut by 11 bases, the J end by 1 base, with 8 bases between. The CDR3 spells CAANRNTGELFF. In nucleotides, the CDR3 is TGTGCCGCGAACAGGAACACCGGGGAGCTGTTTTTT.

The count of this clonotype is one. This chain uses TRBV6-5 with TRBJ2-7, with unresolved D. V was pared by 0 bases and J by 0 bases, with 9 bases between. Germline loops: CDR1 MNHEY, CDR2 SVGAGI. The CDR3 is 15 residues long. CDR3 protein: CASSYSVSSSYEQYF. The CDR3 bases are TGTGCCAGCAGTTACTCTGTCAGTAGCTCCTACGAGCAGTACTTC.

The CDR3 DNA reads as TGTGCCAGCAGACCATGGGACAGGATCAACTACGAGCAGTACTTC. Protein sequence: CASRPWDRINYEQYF. V is TRBV7-9 and J is TRBJ2-7, with TRBD1 matching over 8 bases. The CDR3 consists of 15 residues. V shed 6 bases, J shed 3 bases, and the junction held 10 bases outside the gene matches. Germline V gene data show CDR1 as SEHNR and CDR2 as FQNEAQ (reference sequence).

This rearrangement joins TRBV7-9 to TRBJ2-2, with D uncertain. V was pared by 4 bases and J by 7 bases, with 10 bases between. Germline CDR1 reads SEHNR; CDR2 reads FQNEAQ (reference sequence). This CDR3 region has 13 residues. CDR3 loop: CASSSLVVGELFF. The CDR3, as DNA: TGTGCCAGCAGCTCACTGGTCGTCGGGGAGCTGTTTTTT. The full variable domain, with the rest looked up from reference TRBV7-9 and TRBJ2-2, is DTGVSQNPRHKITKRGQNVTFRCDPISEHNRLYWYRQTLGQGPEFLTYFQNEAQLEKSRLLSDRFSAERPKGSFSTLEIQRTEQGDSAMYLCASSSLVVGELFFGEGSRLTVL.

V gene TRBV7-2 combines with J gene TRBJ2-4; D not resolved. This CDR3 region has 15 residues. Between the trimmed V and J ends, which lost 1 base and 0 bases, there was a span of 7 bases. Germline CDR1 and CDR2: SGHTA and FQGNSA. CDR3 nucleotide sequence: TGTGCCAGCAGCTTAGGAGTTGTAGCCAAAAACATTCAGTACTTC. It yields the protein CASSLGVVAKNIQYF.

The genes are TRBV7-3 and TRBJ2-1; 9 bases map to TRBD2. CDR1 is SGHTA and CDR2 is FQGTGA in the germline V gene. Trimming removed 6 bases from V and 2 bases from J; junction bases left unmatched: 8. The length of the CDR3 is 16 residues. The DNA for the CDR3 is TGTGCCAGCAGTTTCAAAGCGGGGGGAACCTACAATGAGCAGTTCTTC. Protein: CASSFKAGGTYNEQFF. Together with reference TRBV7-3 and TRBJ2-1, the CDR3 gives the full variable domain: GAGVSQTPSNKVTEKGKYVELRCDPISGHTALYWYRQSLGQGPEFLIYFQGTGAADDSGLPNDRFFAVRPEGSVSTLKIQRTERGDSAVYLCASSFKAGGTYNEQFFGPGTRLTVL.

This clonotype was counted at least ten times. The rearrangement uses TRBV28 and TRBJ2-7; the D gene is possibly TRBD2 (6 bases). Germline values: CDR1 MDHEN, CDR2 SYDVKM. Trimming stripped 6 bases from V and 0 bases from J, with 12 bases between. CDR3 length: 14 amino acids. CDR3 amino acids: CASRSGTASYEQYF. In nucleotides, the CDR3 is TGTGCCAGCAGGTCCGGGACTGCCTCCTACGAGCAGTACTTC.

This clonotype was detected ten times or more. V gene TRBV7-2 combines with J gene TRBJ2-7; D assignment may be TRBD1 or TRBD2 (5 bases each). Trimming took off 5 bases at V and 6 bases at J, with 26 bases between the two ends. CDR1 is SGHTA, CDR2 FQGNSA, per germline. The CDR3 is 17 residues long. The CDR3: CASSRPLFGTNSREQYF. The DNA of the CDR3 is TGTGCCAGCAGCCGGCCTTTATTCGGGACCAACTCACGCGAGCAGTACTTC.

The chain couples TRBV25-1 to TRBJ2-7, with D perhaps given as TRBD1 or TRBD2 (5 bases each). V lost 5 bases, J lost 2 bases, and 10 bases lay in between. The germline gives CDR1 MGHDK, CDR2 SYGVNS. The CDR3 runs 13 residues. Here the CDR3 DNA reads TGTGCCAGCAGTCGTCCGGGACCCTACGAGCAGTACTTC. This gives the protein CASSRPGPYEQYF.

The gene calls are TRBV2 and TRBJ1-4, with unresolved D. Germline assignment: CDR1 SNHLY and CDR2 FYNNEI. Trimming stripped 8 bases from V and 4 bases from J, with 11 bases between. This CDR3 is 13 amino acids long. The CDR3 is CASVKGLNEKLFF. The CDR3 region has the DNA TGTGCCAGCGTCAAAGGGCTTAATGAAAAACTGTTTTTT.

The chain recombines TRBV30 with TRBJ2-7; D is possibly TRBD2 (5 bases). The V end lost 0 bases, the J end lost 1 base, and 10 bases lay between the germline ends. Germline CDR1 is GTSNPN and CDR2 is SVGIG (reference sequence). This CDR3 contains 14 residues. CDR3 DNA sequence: TGTGCCTGGAGTGTATTTTCGGGATCCTACGAGCAGTACTTC. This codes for CAWSVFSGSYEQYF. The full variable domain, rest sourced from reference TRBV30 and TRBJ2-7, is SQTIHQWPATLVQPVGSPLSLECTVEGTSNPNLYWYRQAAGRGLQLLFYSVGIGQISSEVPQNLSASRPQDRQFILSSKKLLLSDSGFYLCAWSVFSGSYEQYFGPGTRLTVT.

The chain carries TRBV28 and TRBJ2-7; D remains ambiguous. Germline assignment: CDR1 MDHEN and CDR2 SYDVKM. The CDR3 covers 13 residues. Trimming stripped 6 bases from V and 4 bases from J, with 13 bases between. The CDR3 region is CASRPTKVYEQYF. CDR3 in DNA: TGTGCCAGCAGGCCGACGAAGGTATACGAGCAGTACTTC.

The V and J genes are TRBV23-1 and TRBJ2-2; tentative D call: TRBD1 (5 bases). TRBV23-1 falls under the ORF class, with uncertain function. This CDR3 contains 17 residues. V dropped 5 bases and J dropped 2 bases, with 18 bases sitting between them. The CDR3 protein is CASSYRRVVGNTGELFF. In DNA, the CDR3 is TGCGCCAGCAGTTATCGCAGGGTCGTGGGCAACACCGGGGAGCTGTTTTTT.

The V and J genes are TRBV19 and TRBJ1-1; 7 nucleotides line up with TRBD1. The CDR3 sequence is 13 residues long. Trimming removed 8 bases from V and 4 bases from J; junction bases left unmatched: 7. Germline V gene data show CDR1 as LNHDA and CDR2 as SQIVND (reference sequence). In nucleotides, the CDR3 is TGTGCCAGTCGGTACAGGGGACTCACTGAAGCTTTCTTT. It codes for CASRYRGLTEAFF.

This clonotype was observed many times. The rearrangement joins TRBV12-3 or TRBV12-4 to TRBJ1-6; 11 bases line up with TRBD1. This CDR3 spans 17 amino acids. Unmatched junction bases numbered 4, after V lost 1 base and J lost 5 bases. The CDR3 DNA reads TGTGCCAGCAGTTTAGGGGGACAGGGGGGAAATAATTCACCCCTCCACTTT. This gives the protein CASSLGGQGGNNSPLHF.

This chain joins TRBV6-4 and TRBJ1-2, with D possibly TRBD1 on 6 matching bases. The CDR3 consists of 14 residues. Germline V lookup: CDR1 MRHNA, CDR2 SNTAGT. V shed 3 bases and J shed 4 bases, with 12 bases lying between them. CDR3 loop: CASSDQQGVYGYTF. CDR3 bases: TGTGCCAGCAGTGATCAACAGGGTGTCTATGGCTACACCTTC.

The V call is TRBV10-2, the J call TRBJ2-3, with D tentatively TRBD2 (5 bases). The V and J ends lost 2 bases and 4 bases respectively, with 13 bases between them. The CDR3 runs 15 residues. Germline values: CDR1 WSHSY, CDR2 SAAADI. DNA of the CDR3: TGCGCCAGCAGTGAGCCACTAGGGATCTCAGATACGCAGTATTTT. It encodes CASSEPLGISDTQYF.

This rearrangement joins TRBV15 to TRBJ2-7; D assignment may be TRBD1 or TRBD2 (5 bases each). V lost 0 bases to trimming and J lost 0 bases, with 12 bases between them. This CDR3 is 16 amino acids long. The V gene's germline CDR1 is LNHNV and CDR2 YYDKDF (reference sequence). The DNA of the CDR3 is TGTGCCACCAGCAGAGATGCGAAGGGGAGCTCCTACGAGCAGTACTTC. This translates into CATSRDAKGSSYEQYF.

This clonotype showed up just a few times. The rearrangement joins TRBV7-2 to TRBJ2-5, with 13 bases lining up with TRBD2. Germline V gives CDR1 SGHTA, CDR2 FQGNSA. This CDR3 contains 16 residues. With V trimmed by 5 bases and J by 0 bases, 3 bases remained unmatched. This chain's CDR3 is CASSGTSGANQETQYF. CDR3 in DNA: TGTGCCAGCAGCGGGACTAGCGGGGCCAACCAAGAGACCCAGTACTTC.